The text below deals with one T cell receptor (beta chain). Many counts were recorded for this clonotype. It has no known antigen specificity. Base-call qualities are not available, and no considerably larger clone is one nucleotide away. To prepare the library, 5' RACE was applied. Instrument on record: Illumina HiSeq 2500. A second roughly 6 to 11 cycle PCR used a sample-barcoded 5' primer and a J-beta primer mix. A unique molecular identifier was introduced onto each TCR beta cDNA molecule by a template-switch 5' adaptor carrying 12 random nucleotides. Each sample yielded at least 3 million CDR3-containing paired-end reads. The Mint cDNA synthesis kit, primed by a TRBC-specific oligonucleotide, was used to synthesize first-strand cDNA from all RNA. Following uracil-DNA glycosylase treatment, all cDNA underwent a first 18-cycle PCR with the universal primers M1SS and BC2_uni_R. The source study handled its data this way. Each sample was normalized by randomly selecting 1 million high-quality reads, each carrying a distinct molecular identifier. Instead of being binned into consensus sequences, reads that shared molecular identifiers were thrown out. MiTCR, run with a Q25 quality threshold and the strictest error-elimination algorithm, handled CDR3 identification, clonotype clustering and error correction. A nonparametric unseen species model with Euler transformation was used to estimate a lower bound on total TCR beta diversity. The public sequencing data were trimmed at Q25 with fastp and processed into clonotypes with MiXCR by TCRdb, which kept only in-frame beta chains. Rows are unified per CDR3 protein, each entry keeping the most common DNA and genes. TCRdb's processing, not the authors', yielded these V and J calls. Counted in this sample were some 640,000 distinct CDR3 sequences; about 30% of them appeared once. The top ten constitute less than 20% of the sample.

Donors were a few dozen systemically healthy Caucasian individuals from Russia aged 6 to 90 years. Each donor gave ten milliliters of peripheral blood, collected into EDTA-treated Vacutainer tubes. Ficoll-Paque density-gradient centrifugation was used to isolate PBMCs, with at least 6 million obtained per sample. Total RNA, at least 6 micrograms per sample, was extracted from PBMCs with Trizol reagent. The percentages of naive CD45RAhigh/CD27high T cells were determined by flow cytometry on a PBMC aliquot from every donor. This entry belongs to a study of blood T cells in healthy people across ages (dated by TCRdb to between 2014 and 2016). Regarding the study in general: In model experiments, template switching captured about one uniquely barcoded TCR beta cDNA molecule for every two T cells. Using deep sequencing normalized with unique cDNA molecular identifiers, the study measured how TCR beta repertoire diversity changes with age. Four age groups were formed from the donors: young (average approximately 15 years), middle-aged (around 40), aged (more than 55) and long-lived (less than 85). Donors of different ages were randomly distributed across sequencing lanes to avoid experimental bias. Using the same blood draw, the study looked at two additional independent replicas of 1 million unique cDNA reads for two donors, one aged 18 to 29 and the other aged 80 or older. Study-level results and caveats: Because profiling used bulk unsorted PBMCs, naive and antigen-experienced compartments could not be compared conclusively. As age increased, observed TCR beta diversity per million T cells dropped in a roughly linear way, and a significant reduction was already evident by age around 41. Observed TCR beta diversity correlated strongly with the percentage of naive T cells measured by flow cytometry. Because donor CMV infection status was unknown, age-related changes in expanded clonotypes were potentially confounded. Estimates of total diversity from one million sequenced T cells were regarded as lower bounds and underestimates. The long-lived group showed more naive CD4+ T cells, fewer expanded clones and increased TCR diversity than the aged group, suggesting age selection.

The CDR1 and CDR2 encoded by the germline V gene are SGHRS and YFSETQ. The CDR3 starts with the cysteine, ends with the phenylalanine, and has 16 residues. Here the CDR3 DNA is all that survives: 48 bases in frame from base 1. A distance of 18 bases separates the germline ends of V and J, which lose 4 bases and 1 base respectively. This sequence was found in an elderly woman in good health. Sequencing used blood. The rearranged chain carries TRBV5-1 and TRBJ2-7, with no reliable assignment of the D segment. CDR3 sequence: CASSLAGRRSSYEQYF. The nucleotides are TGCGCCAGCAGCCTGGCCGGGCGACGAAGTTCCTACGAGCAGTACTTC.